This section outlines one TCR beta chain sequence together with its context. This clone's antigen is unknown. Base qualities are not provided; no much larger clone lies one nucleotide away. TCRbeta CDR3 regions were amplified from genomic DNA using the immunoSEQ Assay, a bias-controlled multiplex PCR. Per the original workflow: Nucleated cell counts per sample were estimated from amplification of reference gene primers within the assay. To quantify the absolute abundance of each unique TCRbeta CDR3 rearrangement, sequence reads were collapsed and filtered. For each sample, productive Simpson clonality was calculated as the square root of Simpson's diversity index over productive rearrangements. As stored in TCRdb, this immuneACCESS dataset retains in-frame rearrangements with V and J assigned. A fraction of the clones does not appear; measured against another copy, unresolved V genes explain less than half of the discrepancy, and the remainder lacks a known reason. That table supplies the V and J calls and clone size; D and trimming were determined from the DNA. The sample profile shows approximately 330,000 clones; about 87% of them were found once. Together, the top ten hold more than 7.5% of the sample.

The data stem from a study of blood T cell repertoires in COVID-19 (dated by TCRdb to 2018 to 2020). For the wider study: Samples covering the acute and convalescent phases of COVID-19 were provided by collaborators in the United States, Italy and Spain. HLA class I and class II types, where available, came from metadata supplied by the sample provider rather than from assay-based typing. The samples were drawn from two sources: the first 160 participants of the ongoing ImmuneRACE study, and fewer than 1,500 subjects contributed by 6 global collaborators. The sample metadata nearly always contained a de-identified subject ID, COVID-19 status, age in years and sex. Deeply sampled blood TCRbeta repertoires from subjects exposed to, actively infected with, or recovered from COVID-19 were included in the dataset. The prospective study material was composed of cDNA or gDNA derived from T cells, B-cell-depleted T cells, or PBMCs. The repertoires were released in a freely available public database meant as a resource for research on the immune response to SARS-CoV-2.

At one collaborating source in Seattle, patients were enrolled during active infection and were followed longitudinally through the course of disease. The collaborating institutions used their own protocols to collect whole blood in K2EDTA tubes. For TCRbeta analysis, collaborators shipped samples in one of three forms: frozen whole blood, isolated PBMCs, or DNA extracted from either of those sample types. Compared with germline, V lacks 5 bases and J lacks 7 bases; bases without a gene match: 11. Via the germline V gene, CDR1 is SGHNT and CDR2 YENEEA. From the cysteine through the phenylalanine, the CDR3 covers 14 amino acids. The entry retains the CDR3 DNA only, 42 bases that are in frame from base 1. The investigation overall reported the following: The quantity of clinical and demographic metadata differed by source and by participant and was supplied without curation.

Recombination joined TRBV11-3 with TRBJ2-7; 7 bases in the junction line up with TRBD1. Specimen: peripheral blood. The TCR originated in a man younger than 40 with COVID-19, enrolled during active disease. The bases read TGTGCCAGCAGCCCCGAGGGGGCCGTGGGAGAGCAGTACTTC. The encoded protein is CASSPEGAVGEQYF.